Sequencing of this TCR beta chain was carried out in a study of blood T cell repertoires in COVID-19. Looking at the study overall: Specimens from acute and convalescent COVID-19 originated in the United States, Italy and Spain. T cells, B-cell-depleted T cells, or PBMCs provided the cDNA or gDNA that served as material.

Per the original methods: Estimated nucleated cell counts came from reference gene primer amplification. TCRdb keeps only in-frame clones here, not all; method: immunoSEQ multiplex PCR. That table gives V, J and clone size, and the DNA gave D and trimming. The data contain 100,000 to 150,000 clones, 74% of them singletons. Sequencing was performed on peripheral blood. The clonotype comes from a man in his fifties or sixties with acute or convalescent COVID-19.

The CDR3 is CASSAPEGRSPLHF. In nucleotides, the CDR3 is TGTGCCAGCAGCGCCCCTGAGGGTCGTTCACCCCTCCACTTT. The genes are TRBV9 and TRBJ1-6; D uncertain. Trimming stripped 3 bases from V and 9 bases from J, with 13 bases between. Per germline, CDR1 SGDLS and CDR2 YYNGEE. This CDR3 spans 14 amino acids.